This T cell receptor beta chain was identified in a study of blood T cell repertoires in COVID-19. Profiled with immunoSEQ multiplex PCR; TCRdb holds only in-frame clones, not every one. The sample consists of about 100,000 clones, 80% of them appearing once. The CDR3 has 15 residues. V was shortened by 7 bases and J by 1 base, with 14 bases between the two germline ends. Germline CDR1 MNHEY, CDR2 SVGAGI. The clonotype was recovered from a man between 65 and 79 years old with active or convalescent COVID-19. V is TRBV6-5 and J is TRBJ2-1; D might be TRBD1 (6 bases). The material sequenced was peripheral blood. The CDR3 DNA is TGTGCCAGCACCCCCGACCAGGGGTCCTACAATGAGCAGTTCTTC. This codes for CASTPDQGSYNEQFF.